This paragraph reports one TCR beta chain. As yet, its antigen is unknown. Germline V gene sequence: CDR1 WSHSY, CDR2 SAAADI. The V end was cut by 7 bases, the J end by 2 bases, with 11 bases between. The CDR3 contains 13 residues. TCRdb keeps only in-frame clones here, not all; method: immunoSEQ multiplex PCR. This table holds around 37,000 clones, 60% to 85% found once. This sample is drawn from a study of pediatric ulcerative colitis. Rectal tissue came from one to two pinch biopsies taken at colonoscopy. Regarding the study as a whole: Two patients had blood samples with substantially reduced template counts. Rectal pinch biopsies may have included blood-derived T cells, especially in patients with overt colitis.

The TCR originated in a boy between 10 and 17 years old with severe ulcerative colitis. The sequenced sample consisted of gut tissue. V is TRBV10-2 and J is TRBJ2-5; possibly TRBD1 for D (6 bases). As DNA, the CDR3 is TGCGCCAGCAAACAGGGTTGGCAAGAGACCCAGTACTTC. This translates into CASKQGWQETQYF.